This TCR beta chain is drawn from a study of beta chain features in type 1 diabetes. Regarding the study as a whole: VDJ junctions in type 1 diabetes patients carried more deletions and fewer insertions. cDNA-based reads could over-represent cells with high TCR expression. For Type 1 diabetes patients, all four CD4+ subsets carried TCRB CDR3s that were moderately but significantly shorter.

The V gene end was trimmed by 5 bases and the J gene end by 4 bases; junction bases not matched to a gene: 10. This CDR3 comprises 16 residues. The V gene's germline CDR1 is LGHNA and CDR2 YNFKEQ. Reverse transcription of all isolated RNA meant that expressed TCRB transcripts were sequenced. Generated by immunoSEQ multiplex PCR, the TCRdb table keeps only in-frame clones and is missing some. This table has a few hundred thousand clones, 8.5% to 10% appearing once. This clone was picked up a small number of times. The antigen remains unidentified. The sequence was obtained from a man younger than 45 with type 1 diabetes. The sample comprised central memory CD4+ T cells from blood. This rearrangement joins TRBV4-2 to TRBJ1-3; TRBD1 matches 8 bases. In DNA, the CDR3 is TGTGCCAGCAGCATAGACCCGGACAGGGTCGGAAACACCATATATTTT. As protein: CASSIDPDRVGNTIYF.